The 9 T cell receptor beta chains below were found in one sample sequenced in a study of blood T cell repertoires in COVID-19 (dated by TCRdb to the early 2020s). The method behind the library was the immunoSEQ multiplex PCR assay. TCRdb retrieved this table from immuneACCESS and kept in-frame rearrangements only. Not all clones are present; in checked studies, unresolved V genes account for under half, and no reason is known for the remainder. This sample holds 250,000 to 400,000 clones; roughly 90% were observed only once. Of the sample, roughly 2.9% falls within the top ten clones. The sample taken for sequencing was peripheral blood. The receptor source for this set is a woman in her 30s with COVID-19, enrolled during active disease.

This clone has a handful of counts. The chain uses TRBV10-2 and TRBJ2-5; 9 nucleotides agree with TRBD1. Trimming removed 6 bases from V and 2 bases from J; junction bases left unmatched: 7. Germline V gene lookup returns CDR1 WSHSY and CDR2 SAAADI. This CDR3 region has 15 residues. This CDR3 is CASRRDRVGQETQYF. The CDR3 DNA sequence: TGCGCCAGCAGACGGGACAGGGTAGGGCAAGAGACCCAGTACTTC.

This sequence joins TRBV3-1 (or the pseudogene TRBV3-2) and TRBJ1-3; D may be TRBD1 (6 bases). The germline V and J ends were trimmed by 3 bases and 0 bases, with 12 bases remaining between them. Germline V gives CDR1 LGHDT, CDR2 YNNKEL (reference sequence). The length of the CDR3 is 16 residues. The CDR3 protein is CASSQKQGTSGNTIYF. The CDR3 coding sequence is TGTGCCAGCAGCCAGAAACAGGGCACCTCTGGAAACACCATATATTTT.

The count of this clone is one. The J gene is TRBJ1-1, the V gene TRBV7-6, with TRBD1 identical over 9 bases. Per germline, CDR1 SGHVS and CDR2 FNYEAQ. This CDR3 spans 13 amino acids. Trimming at V came to 3 bases and at J to 8 bases, leaving 4 bases not matched to a gene. The CDR3 protein is CASSLDRGAEAFF. DNA for the CDR3: TGTGCCAGCAGCTTGGACAGGGGAGCGGAAGCTTTCTTT.

The rearrangement uses TRBV10-3 and TRBJ1-5; 7 nucleotides align to TRBD1. Germline CDR1 and CDR2: ENHRY and SYGVKD. This CDR3 has 15 residues. The trim removed 10 bases at V and 1 base at J, leaving 10 bases unmatched. In nucleotides, the CDR3 is TGTGCCACTTCGAGACAGGGCGGGAGCAATCAGCCCCAGCATTTT. Encoded protein: CATSRQGGSNQPQHF.

The chain employs TRBV6-5 and TRBJ1-6, with a weak D call TRBD1 (5 bases). CDR1 is MNHEY and CDR2 is SVGAGI in the germline V gene. CDR3 size: 13 residues. Trimming stripped 0 bases from V and 10 bases from J, with 7 bases between. CDR3 amino acids: CASSYSGASPLHF. The CDR3 DNA sequence: TGTGCCAGCAGTTACTCTGGGGCCTCACCCCTCCACTTT.

This chain joins TRBV18 and TRBJ1-2; no firm D call. Germline values: CDR1 KGHSH, CDR2 LQKENI. This CDR3 has 12 residues. V shed 3 bases and J shed 7 bases, with 9 bases lying between them. CDR3 sequence: CASSPEGPGYTF. The CDR3 nucleotides read TGTGCCAGCTCACCCGAGGGCCCTGGCTACACCTTC.

A word on this clone: Additional DNA sequences in this sample encode the identical CDR3. V usage is TRBV25-1 and J usage is TRBJ2-1; 7 positions agree with TRBD1. V gave up 3 bases and J gave up 1 base; unmatched junction bases: 3. Germline CDR1 and CDR2: MGHDK and SYGVNS. The CDR3 has 15 residues. CDR3 sequence: CASSDAGGSYNEQFF. The CDR3 DNA reads TGTGCCAGCAGTGACGCAGGGGGATCCTACAATGAGCAGTTCTTC. The full variable domain, completed using reference TRBV25-1 and TRBJ2-1, is EADIYQTPRYLVIGTGKKITLECSQTMGHDKMYWYQQDPGMELHLIHYSYGVNSTEKGDLSSESTVSRIRTEHFPLTLESARPSHTSQYLCASSDAGGSYNEQFFGPGTRLTVL.

This clone was picked up one time. The chain combines TRBV19 with TRBJ1-1; TRBD1 matches at 8 bases. The CDR3 runs to 12 residues. After removal of 10 bases from V and 4 bases from J, the junction contained 5 bases not matched to a gene. Germline V gene lookup returns CDR1 LNHDA and CDR2 SQIVND (reference sequence). The CDR3 bases are TGTGCCACTTCACAGGGGGGCACTGAAGCTTTCTTT. This gives the protein CATSQGGTEAFF. Drawing the rest from reference TRBV19 and TRBJ1-1, the complete variable domain is DGGITQSPKYLFRKEGQNVTLSCEQNLNHDAMYWYRQDPGQGLRLIYYSQIVNDFQKGDIAEGYSVSREKKESFPLTVTSAQKNPTAFYLCATSQGGTEAFFGQGTRLTVV.

The table lists this clone with a few counts. The chain has TRBV28 and TRBJ2-1; 10 bases fit TRBD1. The ends lost 7 bases at V and 10 bases at J; junction bases unmatched: 16. Germline CDR1 is MDHEN and CDR2 is SYDVKM. CDR3 size: 16 residues. CDR3 protein: CASNLRGDRGPLEQFF. The DNA of the CDR3 is TGTGCCAGCAACCTACGGGGGGACAGGGGACCCTTGGAGCAGTTCTTC.